The 25 T cell receptor beta chains in this list originate from one sample, sequenced in a study of CD8 T cells in ankylosing spondylitis (TCRdb year 2017). Library creation used 5' RACE. Sequencing instrument: Illumina HiSeq 2500. TCRdb redid the processing of the public reads, applying fastp at Q25 and MiXCR, and retained in-frame beta chains. Rows with one shared CDR3 protein collapse into an entry with the most common genes and DNA. The sample table holds about 140,000 distinct CDR3 sequences, of which 8% to 9% were seen once. The biggest ten clones account for under 7.5% of the sample. The specimen sequenced was synovial fluid, either unsorted or a sorted T cell fraction (not recorded which). The receptors were sampled from a male donor with ankylosing spondylitis.

The chain is built from TRBV7-2 and TRBJ1-6, with D possibly matching TRBD1 (5 bases). CDR3 length: 15 amino acids. CDR1 is SGHTA and CDR2 is FQGNSA in the germline V gene. The V end lost 3 bases, the J end lost 5 bases, and 11 bases lay between the germline ends. CDR3 sequence reads: CASSLFWGDNSPLHF. In nucleotides, the CDR3 is TGTGCCAGCAGCTTGTTTTGGGGGGATAATTCACCCCTCCACTTT.

This sequence joins TRBV5-1 and TRBJ2-1; unclear D gene. V was cut by 0 bases and J by 10 bases, with 17 bases left in between. The germline V gene encodes CDR1 SGHRS and CDR2 YFSETQ. The CDR3 consists of 15 residues. The CDR3 spells CASSLAGLRVGEQFF. CDR3 in DNA: TGCGCCAGCAGCTTGGCCGGTCTTCGTGTCGGAGAGCAGTTCTTC.

V is TRBV5-1 and J is TRBJ2-6, with no clear D. V lost 4 bases, J lost 3 bases, and 14 bases lay in between. The CDR3 is made up of 16 amino acids. Looked up from germline, CDR1 is SGHRS and CDR2 is YFSETQ. As DNA, the CDR3 is TGCGCCAGCAGCCCTCTCGGCTGGGTTGGGGCCAACGTCCTGACTTTC. This sequence encodes CASSPLGWVGANVLTF.

This clonotype has ten or more counts. This rearrangement joins TRBV20-1 to TRBJ1-1, with TRBD1 as a possible D gene (6 bases). The germline V gene has CDR1 DFQATT and CDR2 SNEGSKA (reference sequence). This CDR3 has 12 residues. Trimming cost V 5 bases and J 5 bases, with 12 bases left between them. The CDR3 coding sequence is TGCAGTGCTTCGGGACATTGGACTGAAGCTTTCTTT. Amino acids: CSASGHWTEAFF.

The J gene is TRBJ2-3, the V gene TRBV11-1, with D perhaps matching TRBD2 (5 bases). The CDR3 contains 14 residues. Trimming took 5 bases from V and 8 from J, leaving 17 bases between them. Germline V gene sequence: CDR1 SGHAT, CDR2 FQDESV (reference sequence). CDR3 in amino acids: CASSPDSARGTQYF. The CDR3, as DNA: TGTGCCAGCAGCCCCGACTCGGCCCGGGGTACGCAGTATTTT.

The chain recombines TRBV4-2 with TRBJ2-1; TRBD2 aligns across 11 bases. V dropped 4 bases and J dropped 0; count of bases not matched to a gene: 5. This CDR3 comprises 17 residues. Germline V lookup: CDR1 LGHNA, CDR2 YNFKEQ. In nucleotides, the CDR3 is TGTGCCAGCAGCCGGCTAGCGGGGGGCAGCTCCTACAATGAGCAGTTCTTC. This encodes CASSRLAGGSSYNEQFF.

This chain connects TRBV20-1 to TRBJ1-4; possibly TRBD1 for D (5 bases). V lost 7 bases, J lost 5 bases, and 14 bases lay in between. CDR1 DFQATT and CDR2 SNEGSKA come from the germline V gene (reference sequence). The CDR3 has 13 amino acids. The CDR3 sequence: CSVRRGLNEKLFF. DNA of the CDR3: TGCAGTGTCCGGAGGGGTCTGAATGAAAAACTGTTTTTT.

This clonotype was counted many times. The CDR3 sequence is CSAGWGIGVEEQYF. DNA for the CDR3: TGCAGCGCCGGGTGGGGAATAGGCGTTGAAGAGCAGTACTTC. The rearrangement joins TRBV29-1 to TRBJ2-7; D gene ambiguous. Germline V gene lookup returns CDR1 SQVTM and CDR2 ANQGSEA. V was trimmed by 7 bases and J by 7 bases, leaving 23 bases between them. The CDR3 is 14 residues long.

This chain connects TRBV7-2 to TRBJ2-1, with 8 bases fitting TRBD2. The CDR3 runs to 16 residues. Germline CDR1 is SGHTA and CDR2 is FQGNSA. The J segment lost 4 bases and the V segment lost 2 bases, leaving 7 bases of the junction unmatched. The DNA of the CDR3 is TGTGCCAGCAGCTTAACTAGCGGAGAAGATTACAATGAGCAGTTCTTC. This sequence encodes CASSLTSGEDYNEQFF.

This clonotype was seen a few times. The chain joins TRBV7-2 to TRBJ2-1, with 9 bases fitting TRBD2. J lost 12 bases, V lost 0 bases, and 6 bases had no gene match. Germline V CDR1 and CDR2: SGHTA, FQGNSA. The CDR3 is 14 residues long. The CDR3: CASSLAGASGAQFF. In DNA, the CDR3 is TGTGCCAGCAGCTTAGCCGGGGCTAGCGGGGCGCAGTTCTTC. The complete variable domain, with remaining parts taken from reference TRBV7-2 and TRBJ2-1, reads GAGVSQSPSNKVTEKGKDVELRCDPISGHTALYWYRQSLGQGLEFLIYFQGNSAPDKSGLPSDRFSAERTGGSVSTLTIQRTQQEDSAVYLCASSLAGASGAQFFGPGTRLTVL.

V gene TRBV20-1 combines with J gene TRBJ1-6; D gene ambiguous. Trimming removed 3 bases at V and 6 bases at J, with 9 bases between. The CDR3 has 13 amino acids. The germline gives CDR1 DFQATT, CDR2 SNEGSKA (reference sequence). The CDR3: CSARLSINSPLHF. For the CDR3, the DNA is TGCAGTGCTAGGCTGAGTATTAATTCACCCCTCCACTTT.

In this sample, this clonotype turned up many times. The rearrangement joins TRBV3-1 to TRBJ2-5, with D unresolved. The V end lost 3 bases, the J end lost 3 bases, and 8 bases lay between the germline ends. The V gene's germline CDR1 is LGHDT and CDR2 YNNKEL (reference sequence). The CDR3 spans 13 residues. This CDR3 reads CASSQVLEETQYF. CDR3 bases: TGTGCCAGCAGCCAGGTGCTCGAAGAGACCCAGTACTTC.

This clonotype was observed many times. This sequence joins TRBV5-1 and TRBJ2-7; perhaps D is TRBD1 or TRBD2 (5 bases each). The CDR3 sequence is 15 residues long. The V gene lost 4 bases and the J gene lost 6 bases, with 20 bases spanning the gap. In germline, CDR1 is SGHRS, CDR2 YFSETQ. The CDR3 spells CASSTSRVGEGEQYF. The DNA of the CDR3 is TGCGCCAGCAGCACTTCCAGGGTGGGGGAAGGCGAGCAGTACTTC.

As for this clonotype: A much larger clonotype is one base distant, so this may be a read error. V usage is TRBV2 and J usage is TRBJ2-7, with D possibly matching TRBD2 (6 bases). Per the germline V gene, CDR1 is SNHLY and CDR2 is FYNNEI. This CDR3 has 12 amino acids. CDR3 region: CAISVQGGEQYF. The CDR3 nucleotides are TGTGCCATCAGTGTCCAGGGAGGTGAGCAGTACTTC.

This clonotype was recorded at least ten times. The genes are TRBV20-1 and TRBJ1-1; 7 nucleotides match TRBD1. The CDR3 extends over 14 amino acids. The V segment lost 4 bases and the J segment 6 bases; nucleotides outside the gene matches: 11. CDR1 and CDR2 (germline): DFQATT, SNEGSKA (reference sequence). The CDR3 DNA reads as TGCAGTGCTACCAAACAGGGGCTTCAAGCTGAAGCTTTCTTT. As protein: CSATKQGLQAEAFF.

The chain links TRBV4-3 to TRBJ2-4, with TRBD2 matching 9 bases. Trimming at V came to 1 base and at J to 2 bases, leaving 6 bases not matched to a gene. The CDR3 spans 17 residues. CDR1 and CDR2 (germline): LGHNA, YSLEER. The CDR3 loop reads CASSQVTASGTKNIQYF. Here the CDR3 DNA reads TGCGCCAGCAGCCAAGTGACGGCTAGCGGGACCAAAAACATTCAGTACTTC.

In its sample, this clonotype was seen many times. The V gene is TRBV29-1, the J gene TRBJ1-6; possibly TRBD1 for D (5 bases). Germline lookup yields CDR1 SQVTM and CDR2 ANQGSEA. The CDR3 spans 13 residues. Trimming took off 4 bases at V and 10 bases at J, with 14 bases between the two ends. The DNA for the CDR3 is TGCAGCGTTGGAGAGGGGAGGGACTCACCCCTCCACTTT. Protein: CSVGEGRDSPLHF. The variable domain in full, with the rest retrieved from reference TRBV29-1 and TRBJ1-6, is SAVISQKPSRDICQRGTSLTIQCQVDSQVTMMFWYRQQPGQSLTLIATANQGSEATYESGFVIDKFPISRPNLTFSTLTVSNMSPEDSSIYLCSVGEGRDSPLHFGNGTRLTVT.

In its sample, this clonotype was seen a few times. The chain links TRBV4-1 to TRBJ2-1; D is uncertain. Trimming pared 0 bases from V and 9 bases from J, leaving 15 bases between. This CDR3 has 15 amino acids. The germline CDR1 and CDR2 sequences are MGHRA and YSYEKL. CDR3 coding DNA: TGCGCCAGCAGCCAAGATTCCGCCCAGCTTCCTGAGCAGTTCTTC. Its translation is CASSQDSAQLPEQFF.

This clonotype was seen repeatedly, ten times or more. V gene TRBV4-2 combines with J gene TRBJ2-3; 10 bases align to TRBD2. Losses at the gene ends were 0 bases for V and 4 bases for J; bases not matched to a gene: 1. The germline gives CDR1 LGHNA, CDR2 YNFKEQ. This CDR3 is 15 amino acids long. As DNA, the CDR3 is TGTGCCAGCAGCCAAGATGGACTAGCGGCAGATACGCAGTATTTT. Its translation: CASSQDGLAADTQYF.

This clonotype was seen many times. The gene calls are TRBV10-3 and TRBJ2-1; 11 bases map to TRBD2. There are 14 residues in the CDR3. The germline V gene encodes CDR1 ENHRY and CDR2 SYGVKD. The ends lost 6 bases at V and 8 bases at J; junction bases unmatched: 6. The CDR3, as DNA: TGTGCCATCAGGTTAGCGGGAGGGCCCCATGAGCAGTTCTTC. It codes for CAIRLAGGPHEQFF.

Many counts were recorded for this clonotype. V and J are TRBV7-6 and TRBJ2-3; D possibly corresponds to TRBD1 (5 bases). This CDR3 is built from 15 residues. V was trimmed by 5 bases and J by 2 bases, leaving 14 bases between them. Germline values: CDR1 SGHVS, CDR2 FNYEAQ. In DNA form, the CDR3 reads TGTGCCAGCAGCCCCTCCGGACATTACACAGATACGCAGTATTTT. This gives the protein CASSPSGHYTDTQYF.

This clonotype turned up a few times. The chain employs TRBV5-1 and TRBJ1-2; D is undetermined. Germline V lookup: CDR1 SGHRS, CDR2 YFSETQ. With 0 bases removed from V and 3 bases from J, the gap between germline ends came to 9 bases. The CDR3 sequence is 14 residues long. This chain's CDR3 is CASSLGPRDYGYTF. The CDR3 nucleotides are TGCGCCAGCAGCTTGGGTCCAAGGGACTATGGCTACACCTTC.

This clonotype occurred many times. The chain is built from TRBV28 and TRBJ1-5, with 10 positions matching TRBD1. V lost 7 bases and J lost 3; bases outside the gene matches: 6. Germline CDR1 MDHEN, CDR2 SYDVKM. This CDR3 region has 15 residues. The chain's CDR3 is CASTPGQGYNQPQHF. As DNA, the CDR3 is TGTGCCAGCACCCCGGGACAGGGGTACAATCAGCCCCAGCATTTT.

This clonotype was detected many times. The gene calls are TRBV5-1 and TRBJ2-3; 8 bases are shared with TRBD2. V was clipped by 5 bases and J by 5 bases; unmatched bases: 10. This CDR3 is built from 15 residues. Germline CDR1 is SGHRS and CDR2 is YFSETQ. The CDR3 nucleotides are TGCGCCAGCAGGCGTGGGGCTAGCGGGCAAGATACGCAGTATTTT. This encodes CASRRGASGQDTQYF. Combining the CDR3 with reference TRBV5-1 and TRBJ2-3 gives the whole variable domain KAGVTQTPRYLIKTRGQQVTLSCSPISGHRSVSWYQQTPGQGLQFLFEYFSETQRNKGNFPGRFSGRQFSNSRSEMNVSTLELGDSALYLCASRRGASGQDTQYFGPGTRLTVL.

The V and J genes are TRBV7-2 and TRBJ2-3, with 13 bases that match TRBD2. Trimming removed 5 bases from V and 5 bases from J; junction bases left unmatched: 7. Germline V CDR1 and CDR2: SGHTA, FQGNSA. The length of the CDR3 is 16 residues. The CDR3: CASSLTSGGAKDTQYF. The CDR3 coding sequence is TGTGCCAGCAGCCTCACTAGCGGGGGGGCAAAAGATACGCAGTATTTT.